These 26 T cell receptor beta chains were sequenced from one sample in a study of CD8 T cell repertoires and HIV-1 epitope variants. Antigens of these TCRs are unknown. The repertoire was sequenced with immunoSEQ multiplex PCR; TCRdb's copy has only in-frame clones and lacks some. The table has fewer than 6,500 clones, 64% seen once. Sequenced material: cultured CD8+ T cells derived from PBMCs. The receptors here all came from a male donor with HIV.

The CDR3 loop is CASSQVPGEQYF. The CDR3 DNA reads TGTGCCAGCAGCCAAGTGCCGGGAGAGCAGTACTTC. This chain joins TRBV4-2 and TRBJ2-7, with a possible D match to TRBD2 (5 bases). Trimming stripped 1 base from V and 7 bases from J, with 8 bases between. The germline CDR1 and CDR2 sequences are LGHNA and YNFKEQ. CDR3 length equals 12 residues.

The J gene is TRBJ2-3, the V gene TRBV15, with TRBD2 identical over 7 bases. With V trimmed by 6 bases and J by 0 bases, 0 bases remained unmatched. The CDR3 spans 13 residues. Germline CDR1 LNHNV, CDR2 YYDKDF (reference sequence). CDR3 DNA sequence: TGTGCCACCAGGGGGGGGAGCACAGATACGCAGTATTTT. This encodes CATRGGSTDTQYF.

This clone appeared a single time. The chain carries TRBV28 and TRBJ1-1; a weak D match, TRBD1 (6 bases). Trimming removed 5 bases from V and 0 bases from J, with 13 bases in between. Germline V CDR1 and CDR2: MDHEN, SYDVKM. The CDR3 is 15 amino acids. The CDR3 loop reads CASSPRTEMNTEAFF. The CDR3 DNA sequence: TGTGCCAGCAGTCCGCGGACAGAGATGAACACTGAAGCTTTCTTT.

This chain joins TRBV27 and TRBJ1-3; no firm D call. V shed 3 bases and J shed 0 bases, with 9 bases lying between them. The length of the CDR3 is 15 residues. The germline gives CDR1 MNHEY, CDR2 SMNVEV (reference sequence). Written as DNA, the CDR3 is TGTGCCAGCAGTTTGTCACGGAGCTCTGGAAACACCATATATTTT. This codes for CASSLSRSSGNTIYF.

The chain carries TRBV11-2 and TRBJ2-5, with D possibly being TRBD1 (6 bases). Trimming removed 4 bases from V and 1 base from J, with 10 bases in between. Germline CDR1 is SGHAT and CDR2 is FQNNGV. The CDR3 covers 14 residues. The CDR3 sequence is CASSSTGIQETQYF. CDR3 DNA: TGTGCCAGCAGCTCAACAGGGATCCAAGAGACCCAGTACTTC.

The rearrangement joins TRBV7-9 to TRBJ1-2; D gene uncertain. The length of the CDR3 is 16 residues. The germline V and J ends were trimmed by 5 bases and 3 bases, with 19 bases remaining between them. Germline values: CDR1 SEHNR, CDR2 FQNEAQ (reference sequence). In DNA, the CDR3 is TGTGCCAGCAGCCCTTGGCCGGTAGAATTGGACTATGGCTACACCTTC. Translated: CASSPWPVELDYGYTF. The full variable domain, with the rest looked up from reference TRBV7-9 and TRBJ1-2, is DTGVSQNPRHKITKRGQNVTFRCDPISEHNRLYWYRQTLGQGPEFLTYFQNEAQLEKSRLLSDRFSAERPKGSFSTLEIQRTEQGDSAMYLCASSPWPVELDYGYTFGSGTRLTVV.

This clone appeared once. The same CDR3 is also encoded by other DNA sequences in this sample. The chain recombines TRBV6-5 with TRBJ2-6; no clear D. The V end lost 0 bases, the J end lost 2 bases, and 8 bases lay between the germline ends. In germline, CDR1 is MNHEY, CDR2 SVGAGI. There are 16 residues in the CDR3. The CDR3 protein is CASSYSTGAGANVLTF. CDR3 DNA: TGTGCCAGCAGTTACTCGACTGGGGCTGGGGCCAACGTCCTGACTTTC.

The gene calls are TRBV19 and TRBJ2-7, with TRBD1 identical over 9 bases. Germline loops: CDR1 LNHDA, CDR2 SQIVND (reference sequence). Germline trimming cut 4 bases from V and 2 bases from J; bases unmatched to any gene: 12. The CDR3 is 17 residues long. CDR3 loop: CASSKTRGQGSPYEQYF. In nucleotides, the CDR3 is TGTGCCAGTAGTAAGACGCGGGGACAGGGATCCCCCTACGAGCAGTACTTC.

This clone was counted a single time. The J gene is TRBJ2-3, the V gene TRBV13; 10 bases are a match to TRBD2. This CDR3 comprises 18 residues. J gave up 0 bases and V 5 bases, and 11 bases lay outside the gene matches. Germline V gene sequence: CDR1 PRHDT, CDR2 FYEKMQ (reference sequence). CDR3 sequence (DNA): TGTGCCAGCAGCGATTCGGAGCGGGGGGGACGGAGCACAGATACGCAGTATTTT. Its translation is CASSDSERGGRSTDTQYF.

This clone is labeled medium-sized. The J gene is TRBJ1-2, the V gene TRBV28; D call uncertain. V lost 5 bases and J 1 base, leaving 17 bases between the germline ends. This CDR3 is 16 amino acids long. Germline lookup yields CDR1 MDHEN and CDR2 SYDVKM. CDR3 nucleotide sequence: TGTGCCAGCAGTCTCATGCCCCTGGACTATAACTATGGCTACACCTTC. Protein sequence: CASSLMPLDYNYGYTF.

There are a few counts of this clone. The rearrangement uses TRBV15 and TRBJ2-3; D ambiguous. Germline V gene data show CDR1 as LNHNV and CDR2 as YYDKDF (reference sequence). V was trimmed by 2 bases and J by 0 bases, leaving 6 bases between them. This CDR3 spans 14 amino acids. CDR3: CATSRKISTDTQYF. DNA for the CDR3: TGTGCCACCAGCAGAAAAATTAGCACAGATACGCAGTATTTT.

The chain has TRBV5-2 and TRBJ2-5; the table's D call, TRBD2, was not checked against the DNA. TRBV5-2 is designated a pseudogene. This CDR3 comprises 15 residues. The CDR3 here is CASSSAGIDQETQYF. The DNA of the CDR3 is TGTGCCAGCAGCTCCGCCGGGATAGATCAAGAGACCCAGTACTTC.

This clone was detected a few times. The V gene is TRBV2, the J gene TRBJ2-7, with D perhaps TRBD1 (6 bases). This CDR3 is built from 13 residues. V was clipped by 6 bases and J by 5 bases, with 14 bases between them. The germline CDR1 and CDR2 sequences are SNHLY and FYNNEI. The CDR3, as DNA: TGTGCCAGCAGAGGGACACCCTATAACGAGCAGTACTTC. Its translation: CASRGTPYNEQYF.

V is TRBV4-1 and J is TRBJ2-1; D is uncertain. V lost 4 bases, J lost 12 bases, and 13 bases lay in between. Germline V lookup: CDR1 MGHRA, CDR2 YSYEKL. The CDR3 consists of 12 residues. The CDR3 loop is CASSPSDRVQFF. As DNA, the CDR3 is TGCGCCAGCAGCCCATCAGATAGGGTGCAGTTCTTC.

The chain carries TRBV7-6 and TRBJ2-1; D perhaps matches TRBD2 (5 bases). CDR1 and CDR2 (germline): SGHVS, FNYEAQ. Deletions cut 0 bases from V and 0 bases from J, with 12 bases between. There are 17 residues in the CDR3. In nucleotides, the CDR3 is TGTGCCAGCAGCTTAGCGCGGGTCGGGAACTCCTACAATGAGCAGTTCTTC. Amino acid sequence: CASSLARVGNSYNEQFF.

The table lists this clone with a few counts. This chain connects TRBV6-5 to TRBJ2-5, with TRBD1 matching over 9 bases. The V segment lost 2 bases and the J segment 5 bases; nucleotides outside the gene matches: 3. The CDR3 is 14 amino acids. From germline, CDR1 is MNHEY and CDR2 SVGAGI. The DNA of the CDR3 is TGTGCCAGCAGTTACGTGGGACAGGGTGAGACCCAGTACTTC. This encodes CASSYVGQGETQYF.

This clone showed up just a few times. V usage is TRBV27 and J usage is TRBJ2-7; weak D call: TRBD1 (5 bases). The germline CDR1 and CDR2 sequences are MNHEY and SMNVEV (reference sequence). The CDR3 runs 14 residues. V lost 4 bases, J lost 5 bases, and 15 bases lay in between. The CDR3 DNA is TGTGCCAGCAGTTCCGGGCAGGGTAGAGACGAGCAGTACTTC. Amino acids: CASSSGQGRDEQYF.

This clone ranks as medium-sized. This chain uses TRBV7-9 with TRBJ1-5; D may be TRBD1 (5 bases). CDR1 SEHNR and CDR2 FQNEAQ come from the germline V gene (reference sequence). CDR3 length: 12 residues. V was trimmed by 6 bases and J by 6 bases, leaving 9 bases between them. CDR3 sequence reads: CASRAGTQPQHF. The CDR3 coding sequence is TGTGCCAGCAGAGCGGGGACTCAGCCCCAGCATTTT.

The rearrangement uses TRBV2 and TRBJ1-1; 7 bases map to TRBD1. The CDR3 runs 14 residues. V lost 5 bases and J lost 5; bases outside the gene matches: 8. In germline, CDR1 is SNHLY, CDR2 FYNNEI. The DNA for the CDR3 is TGTGCCAGCAGTCCGACAGGGCTCGGGACTGAAGCTTTCTTT. Translated: CASSPTGLGTEAFF. The full variable domain, with the rest looked up from reference TRBV2 and TRBJ1-1, is EPEVTQTPSHQVTQMGQEVILRCVPISNHLYFYWYRQILGQKVEFLVSFYNNEISEKSEIFDDQFSVERPDGSNFTLKIRSTKLEDSAMYFCASSPTGLGTEAFFGQGTRLTVV.

The chain links TRBV29-1 to TRBJ2-2; tentative D call: TRBD2 (5 bases). Trimming took 4 bases from V and 3 from J, leaving 6 bases between them. CDR3 length: 12 residues. Germline V gene sequence: CDR1 SQVTM, CDR2 ANQGSEA. CDR3: CSVVRDTGELFF. CDR3 coding DNA: TGCAGCGTTGTGAGGGACACCGGGGAGCTGTTTTTT.

The rearrangement links TRBV4-1 to TRBJ2-3; 7 nucleotides agree with TRBD1. V shed 4 bases, J shed 0 bases, and the junction held 13 bases outside the gene matches. The germline V gene encodes CDR1 MGHRA and CDR2 YSYEKL. CDR3 length: 18 amino acids. CDR3 sequence: CASSPGTDPKPSTDTQYF. The CDR3 region has the DNA TGCGCCAGCAGCCCGGGGACAGATCCGAAACCTAGCACAGATACGCAGTATTTT.

The chain links TRBV27 to TRBJ2-3; D not resolved. The V gene's germline CDR1 is MNHEY and CDR2 SMNVEV (reference sequence). The CDR3 spans 13 residues. V lost 4 bases and J lost 1, with 6 bases in between. CDR3 sequence: CASSSWGTDTQYF. The CDR3 DNA sequence: TGTGCCAGCAGTTCGTGGGGCACAGATACGCAGTATTTT.

J is TRBJ2-7 and V is TRBV11-1; possibly TRBD2 for D (6 bases). This CDR3 region has 12 residues. Germline CDR1 and CDR2: SGHAT and FQDESV (reference sequence). Deletions cut 2 bases from V and 6 bases from J, with 8 bases between. The CDR3 DNA follows: TGTGCCAGCAGCTTACGAGCGGGCGAGCAGTACTTC. The encoded protein is CASSLRAGEQYF.

In this sample, this clone turned up once. V and J are TRBV7-2 and TRBJ2-7; D perhaps matches TRBD1 (6 bases). The length of the CDR3 is 12 residues. Germline CDR1 SGHTA, CDR2 FQGNSA. The ends were cut back, 4 bases at V and 7 bases at J, with 11 bases in the middle. The CDR3 DNA follows: TGTGCCAGCAGCTCGCCAGGGGATGAGCAGTACTTC. It encodes CASSSPGDEQYF.

This clone has a single count. The chain employs TRBV2 and TRBJ2-7; D call uncertain. The germline V and J ends were trimmed by 5 bases and 2 bases, with 13 bases remaining between them. The length of the CDR3 is 14 residues. Germline CDR1 and CDR2: SNHLY and FYNNEI. In DNA, the CDR3 is TGTGCCAGCAGTTCAGATGTCTCGGCCTACGAGCAGTACTTC. It encodes CASSSDVSAYEQYF. The variable domain in full, completed from reference TRBV2 and TRBJ2-7, reads EPEVTQTPSHQVTQMGQEVILRCVPISNHLYFYWYRQILGQKVEFLVSFYNNEISEKSEIFDDQFSVERPDGSNFTLKIRSTKLEDSAMYFCASSSDVSAYEQYFGPGTRLTVT.

This sequence joins TRBV4-2 and TRBJ1-5; D not certain. With 0 bases removed from V and 7 bases from J, the gap between germline ends came to 16 bases. The CDR3 sequence is 16 residues long. CDR1 LGHNA and CDR2 YNFKEQ come from the germline V gene. The CDR3 region has the DNA TGTGCCAGCAGCCAAGAGTCAGGAGAGGGTAGACAGCCCCAGCATTTT. This codes for CASSQESGEGRQPQHF.